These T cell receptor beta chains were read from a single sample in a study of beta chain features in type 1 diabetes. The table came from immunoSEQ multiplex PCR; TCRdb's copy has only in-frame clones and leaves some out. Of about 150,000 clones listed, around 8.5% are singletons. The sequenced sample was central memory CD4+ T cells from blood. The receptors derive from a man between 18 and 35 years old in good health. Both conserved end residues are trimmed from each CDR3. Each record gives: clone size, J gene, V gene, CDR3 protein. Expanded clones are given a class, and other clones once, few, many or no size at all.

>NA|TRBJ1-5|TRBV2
ASSYDRHNQPQH
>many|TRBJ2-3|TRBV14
ASSHRRKGIPDTQY
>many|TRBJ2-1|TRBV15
ATSTGTSGSNEQF
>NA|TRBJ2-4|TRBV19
ASTPFLRTGRNIQY
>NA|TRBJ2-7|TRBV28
ASPYCKRGEQY
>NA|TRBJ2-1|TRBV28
ASSSSSVYNEQF
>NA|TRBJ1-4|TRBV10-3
AISASTNEKLF
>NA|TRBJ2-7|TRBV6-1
ASSELSGQGTHEQY
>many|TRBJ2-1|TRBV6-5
ASSSDRDMQF
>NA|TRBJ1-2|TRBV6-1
ASSVQGGSPNYGYT
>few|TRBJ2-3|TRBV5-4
ASSLRGGRTDTQY
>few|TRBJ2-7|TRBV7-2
ASSFNRMAQPG
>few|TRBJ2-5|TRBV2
ASSLGTAQETQY
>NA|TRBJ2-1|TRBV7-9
ASSRQGAVEQF
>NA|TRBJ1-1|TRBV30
AWSDLSAEAF
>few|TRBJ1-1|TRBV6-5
ASSKQGGTEAF
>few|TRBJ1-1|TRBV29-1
SVARMEATEAF
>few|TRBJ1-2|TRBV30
AWNRGHGYT
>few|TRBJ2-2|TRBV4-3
ASSQDGGTGELF
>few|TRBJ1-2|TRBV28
ASTSRGRGHFNYGYT
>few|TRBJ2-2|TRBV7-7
ASSSLAGGTGELF
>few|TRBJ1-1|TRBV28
ASSGNRASEAF
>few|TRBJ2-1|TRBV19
ASSTGWATGGHNEQF
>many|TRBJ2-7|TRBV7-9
ASDTGTGSYEQY
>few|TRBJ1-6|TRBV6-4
ASSPARAGNSPLH
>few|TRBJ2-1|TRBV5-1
ASSLGTSDNEQF
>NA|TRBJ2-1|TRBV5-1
ASSLDGTRADEQF
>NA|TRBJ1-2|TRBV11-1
ASSSRTGYGYT
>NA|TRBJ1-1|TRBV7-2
ASSLGGSAEAF
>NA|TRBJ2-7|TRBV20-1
SASHNYEQY
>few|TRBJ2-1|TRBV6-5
ASFPRGSSYNEQF
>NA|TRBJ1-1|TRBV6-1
ASSGKTSDTEAF
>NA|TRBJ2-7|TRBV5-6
ASSLHGTPTTE
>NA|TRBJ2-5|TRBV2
ASSEAPAGSRTQY
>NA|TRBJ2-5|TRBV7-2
ASSYSSGRTGETQY
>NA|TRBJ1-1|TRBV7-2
ASALFGSGTEAF
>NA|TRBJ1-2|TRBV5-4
ASGGTGNYGYT
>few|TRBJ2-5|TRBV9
ASSPGQTSTEETQY
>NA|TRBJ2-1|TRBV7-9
ASSFGTGKNTEQF
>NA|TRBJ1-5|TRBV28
ASKMGGTNQPQH
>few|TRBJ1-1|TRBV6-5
ASSFGPGRETTEAF
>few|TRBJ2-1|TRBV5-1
ASSLGLAEQF
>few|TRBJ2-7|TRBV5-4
ASSWRRDVSPYEQY